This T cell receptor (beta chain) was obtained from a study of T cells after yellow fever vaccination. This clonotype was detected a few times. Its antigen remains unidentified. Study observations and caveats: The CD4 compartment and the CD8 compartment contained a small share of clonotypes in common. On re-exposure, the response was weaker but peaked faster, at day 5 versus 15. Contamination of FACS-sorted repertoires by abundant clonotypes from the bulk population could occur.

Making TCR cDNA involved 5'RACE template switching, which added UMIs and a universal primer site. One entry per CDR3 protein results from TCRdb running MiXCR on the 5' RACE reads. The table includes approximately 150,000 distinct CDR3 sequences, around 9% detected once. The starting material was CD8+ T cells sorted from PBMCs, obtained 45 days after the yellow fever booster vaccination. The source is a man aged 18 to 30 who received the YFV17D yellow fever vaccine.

CDR3 nucleotide sequence: TGTGCCAGCAGTTGCCGAGCCGGGACAGACTATAGCAATCAGCCCCAGCATTTT. It codes for CASSCRAGTDYSNQPQHF. This rearrangement joins TRBV6-5 to TRBJ1-5; 7 nucleotides line up with TRBD1. With V trimmed by 4 bases and J by 0 bases, 12 bases remained unmatched. This CDR3 spans 18 amino acids. Germline CDR1 reads MNHEY; CDR2 reads SVGAGI.